This entry concerns a single T cell receptor beta chain. What it recognizes is unknown. Some clones are missing from TCRdb's copy, which holds only in-frame ones; the method was immunoSEQ multiplex PCR. The data contain around 41,000 clones, 82% of them singletons. The record originates from a study of vaccination effects on CD4 cells after COVID-19. The study, taken as a whole, reports: The study, lacking early post-infection timepoints, had few convalescent patients.

Following 10 days of culture, CD4+ T cells were isolated. Days 3 and 7 were when half the medium was replaced with IL-2 medium. V dropped 5 bases and J dropped 4 bases, with 15 bases sitting between them. The length of the CDR3 is 15 residues. Germline V gene sequence: CDR1 SGHTA, CDR2 FQGNSA. The sample consisted of CD4+ T cells from PBMCs cultured without peptide, taken before COVID-19 vaccination. The J gene is TRBJ1-3, the V gene TRBV7-2; D remains unclear. The sequence was obtained from a human donor who received a COVID-19 vaccine. CDR3 residues: CASSEGPGIGNTIYF. CDR3 nucleotides: TGTGCCAGCAGCGAAGGTCCGGGGATCGGAAACACCATATATTTT.